This section outlines one T cell receptor (beta chain) sequence together with its context. This record belongs to a study of a mutant IDH1 vaccine in newly diagnosed glioma. As for the study in general: Radiotherapy, temozolomide, or both had been given previously, and both were given to most.

Some clones are missing from TCRdb's copy, which holds only in-frame ones; the method was immunoSEQ multiplex PCR. The sample shows under 80,000 clones, 65% to 90% of them seen only once. This sample's time point: baseline, week 1 (first vaccination visit). The treatment here: pre-vaccination baseline after standard-of-care therapy. The CDR3 sequence is 12 residues long. Between the trimmed V and J ends, which lost 5 bases and 1 base, there was a span of 3 bases. Germline V lookup: CDR1 PRHDT, CDR2 FYEKMQ (reference sequence). The receptor was derived from a man aged 30 to 39 with glioma. V gene TRBV13 combines with J gene TRBJ1-3; no firm D call. Sequencing was performed on PBMCs, taken from a glioma patient treated with radiotherapy, temozolomide or both. The CDR3 DNA reads as TGTGCCAGCAGCCCTTCTGGAAACACCATATATTTT. It translates to CASSPSGNTIYF.